The 27 T cell receptor beta chains presented below share a single source sample, sequenced in a study of blood T cell repertoires in COVID-19. Generated by immunoSEQ multiplex PCR, the TCRdb table keeps only in-frame clones and is missing some. In the table there are roughly 400,000 clones, roughly 91% of which are singletons. The source material was PBMCs or T cells enriched from blood (not recorded which). The source of these receptors is a man in his late teens or twenties who had recovered from COVID-19.

The chain is built from TRBV19 and TRBJ2-5; 14 bases line up with TRBD2. Germline lookup yields CDR1 LNHDA and CDR2 SQIVND (reference sequence). Trimming at V came to 5 bases and at J to 5 bases, leaving 7 bases not matched to a gene. This CDR3 spans 16 amino acids. DNA for the CDR3: TGTGCCAGTAGTGGTCCAGGACTAGCGGGAGGTGAGACCCAGTACTTC. Translated: CASSGPGLAGGETQYF.

The rearrangement joins TRBV5-1 to TRBJ1-1; D uncertain. The germline gives CDR1 SGHRS, CDR2 YFSETQ. V lost 1 base and J 7 bases, leaving 14 bases between the germline ends. The CDR3 is 14 residues long. CDR3 amino acids: CASSLRLGQGEAFF. The CDR3 DNA is TGCGCCAGCAGCTTGAGACTTGGCCAAGGTGAAGCTTTCTTT.

This chain joins TRBV6-1 and TRBJ2-1; a possible D gene is TRBD2 (5 bases). The CDR3 is made up of 16 amino acids. Germline V lookup: CDR1 MNHNS, CDR2 SASEGT. V lost 4 bases to trimming and J lost 6 bases, with 19 bases between them. CDR3 nucleotides: TGTGCCAGCAGTGCCCGGGCAGTCCAACTAGGCAATGAGCAGTTCTTC. Translating gives CASSARAVQLGNEQFF.

There are a few counts of this clone. The CDR3 DNA sequence: TGTGCCAGCAGCTTAGCGGGGACTAGTTACAATGAGCAGTTCTTC. This sequence encodes CASSLAGTSYNEQFF. The J gene is TRBJ2-1, the V gene TRBV11-2; 8 nucleotides agree with TRBD2. CDR1 and CDR2 from the germline V gene are SGHAT and FQNNGV. Trimming cost V 1 base and J 4 bases; bases outside gene matches: 3. The CDR3 length is 15 residues.

This chain links TRBV19 with TRBJ1-5, with unresolved D. V dropped 5 bases and J dropped 1 base, with 12 bases sitting between them. This CDR3 comprises 15 residues. Germline V CDR1 and CDR2: LNHDA, SQIVND (reference sequence). CDR3 DNA sequence: TGTGCCAGTAGTGCCTTGTGGGAGAGCAATCAGCCCCAGCATTTT. Its translation is CASSALWESNQPQHF. The full variable domain, its missing parts supplied by reference TRBV19 and TRBJ1-5, is DGGITQSPKYLFRKEGQNVTLSCEQNLNHDAMYWYRQDPGQGLRLIYYSQIVNDFQKGDIAEGYSVSREKKESFPLTVTSAQKNPTAFYLCASSALWESNQPQHFGDGTRLSIL.

CDR3 sequence (DNA): TGTGCCAGCAGCTTAGCCCTGGGACAGGGAGACACCGGGGAGCTGTTTTTT. It codes for CASSLALGQGDTGELFF. The chain couples TRBV11-2 to TRBJ2-2, with 9 bases that match TRBD1. This CDR3 is built from 17 residues. With 1 base clipped from V and 3 bases from J, the junction kept 6 bases outside the gene matches. The germline gives CDR1 SGHAT, CDR2 FQNNGV.

The chain joins TRBV7-7 to TRBJ2-5; TRBD2 matches 7 bases. V dropped 3 bases and J dropped 5; count of bases not matched to a gene: 9. This CDR3 has 15 amino acids. Germline values: CDR1 SSHAT, CDR2 FNYEAQ (reference sequence). Here the CDR3 DNA reads TGTGCCAGCAGCTTCCGGGGTAGCGGGTTTGAGACCCAGTACTTC. Its translation is CASSFRGSGFETQYF.

CDR3 protein: CASSFGNSNQPQHF. In DNA form, the CDR3 reads TGTGCCAGCAGTTTCGGTAATAGCAATCAGCCCCAGCATTTT. The rearrangement joins TRBV27 to TRBJ1-5; no clear D gene. The CDR3 runs 14 residues. V lost 3 bases to trimming and J lost 0 bases, with 6 bases between them. Germline V lookup: CDR1 MNHEY, CDR2 SMNVEV (reference sequence).

This clone was counted once. The chain joins TRBV27 to TRBJ2-4, with 7 bases fitting TRBD2. The CDR3 is 15 residues long. CDR1 is MNHEY, CDR2 SMNVEV, per germline (reference sequence). Losses at the gene ends were 7 bases for V and 7 bases for J; bases not matched to a gene: 13. CDR3 in amino acids: CASKPLRGEGNIQYF. The DNA of the CDR3 is TGTGCCAGCAAACCCCTCCGGGGGGAAGGGAACATTCAGTACTTC.

This chain connects TRBV7-6 to TRBJ2-7; 10 bases agree with TRBD2. The CDR3 covers 17 residues. Looked up from germline, CDR1 is SGHVS and CDR2 is FNYEAQ. Germline trimming cut 0 bases from V and 7 bases from J; bases unmatched to any gene: 12. The CDR3 reads CASSLAASGRNIREQYF. CDR3 bases: TGTGCCAGCAGCTTAGCGGCTAGCGGGAGAAATATTCGGGAGCAGTACTTC.

The rearrangement uses TRBV29-1 and TRBJ2-1, with TRBD2 matching over 10 bases. Trimming at V came to 3 bases and at J to 7 bases, leaving 6 bases not matched to a gene. Germline V lookup: CDR1 SQVTM, CDR2 ANQGSEA. The CDR3 extends over 14 amino acids. This CDR3 is CSVEKRGGRNEQFF. CDR3 bases: TGCAGCGTTGAGAAGCGGGGGGGAAGAAATGAGCAGTTCTTC.

The chain combines TRBV6-4 with TRBJ1-5, with D possibly matching TRBD1 (5 bases). V was cut by 6 bases and J by 7 bases, with 13 bases left in between. Germline CDR1 is MRHNA and CDR2 is SNTAGT. This CDR3 has 13 amino acids. CDR3: CASSMTALQPQHF. In nucleotides, the CDR3 is TGTGCCAGCAGCATGACAGCCCTGCAGCCCCAGCATTTT.

V gene TRBV4-1 combines with J gene TRBJ2-5; 7 bases match TRBD1. Trimming removed 0 bases from V and 5 bases from J; junction bases left unmatched: 6. This CDR3 spans 15 amino acids. Looked up from germline, CDR1 is MGHRA and CDR2 is YSYEKL. The CDR3 region is CASSQEPQGWETQYF. CDR3 sequence (DNA): TGCGCCAGCAGCCAAGAACCACAGGGGTGGGAGACCCAGTACTTC.

The chain carries TRBV3-1 (or the pseudogene TRBV3-2) and TRBJ1-2; D may be TRBD1 (5 bases). There are 15 residues in the CDR3. The V and J ends lost 1 base and 3 bases respectively, with 12 bases between them. CDR1 and CDR2 from the germline V gene are LGHDT and YNNKEL (reference sequence). The CDR3 is CASSQGQLIYYGYTF. CDR3 bases: TGTGCCAGCAGCCAAGGACAGTTAATCTACTATGGCTACACCTTC.

The chain is built from TRBV27 and TRBJ2-2; no firm D call. Germline values: CDR1 MNHEY, CDR2 SMNVEV (reference sequence). The CDR3 covers 11 residues. V lost 8 bases and J 4 bases, leaving 5 bases between the germline ends. In DNA form, the CDR3 reads TGTGCCAGCTCCCGCACCGGGGAGCTGTTTTTT. It yields the protein CASSRTGELFF.

The chain joins TRBV6-5 to TRBJ2-5; 12 positions agree with TRBD2. In germline, CDR1 is MNHEY, CDR2 SVGAGI. The CDR3 runs to 15 residues. Germline trimming cut 7 bases from V and 1 base from J; bases unmatched to any gene: 4. CDR3 residues: CASTTSGRPQETQYF. The CDR3 DNA sequence: TGTGCCAGCACTACTAGCGGGAGGCCCCAAGAGACCCAGTACTTC.

The chain combines TRBV10-2 with TRBJ1-5; 8 nucleotides match TRBD1. J gave up 2 bases and V 2 bases, and 2 bases lay outside the gene matches. This CDR3 contains 15 residues. Germline lookup yields CDR1 WSHSY and CDR2 SAAADI. The CDR3 coding sequence is TGCGCCAGCAGTGAGCCGGGACAGGGCAATCAGCCCCAGCATTTT. Its translation: CASSEPGQGNQPQHF.

The chain uses TRBV19 and TRBJ1-2; the D gene is possibly TRBD1 (6 bases). CDR3 size: 16 residues. Trimming cost V 3 bases and J 10 bases, with 24 bases left between them. The V gene's germline CDR1 is LNHDA and CDR2 SQIVND (reference sequence). CDR3 DNA sequence: TGTGCCAGTAGTATTGGGGATCTCGGGACAAGGGACGCCTACACCTTC. This codes for CASSIGDLGTRDAYTF.

The rearrangement joins TRBV7-3 to TRBJ2-1; the match to TRBD1 covers 9 bases. After removal of 5 bases from V and 0 bases from J, the junction contained 2 bases not matched to a gene. Germline loops: CDR1 SGHTA, CDR2 FQGTGA. This CDR3 spans 15 amino acids. The DNA for the CDR3 is TGTGCCAGCAGCGCGGACAGGGGCTCCTACAATGAGCAGTTCTTC. It codes for CASSADRGSYNEQFF.

The chain couples TRBV11-2 to TRBJ1-2; D unresolved. Between the trimmed V and J ends, which lost 3 bases and 2 bases, there was a span of 10 bases. This CDR3 region has 14 residues. Germline V gene sequence: CDR1 SGHAT, CDR2 FQNNGV. DNA of the CDR3: TGTGCCAGCAGCTTTGAGGCTAGCAACTATGGCTACACCTTC. Protein: CASSFEASNYGYTF.

The gene calls are TRBV29-1 and TRBJ2-1; a possible D gene is TRBD1 (6 bases). Germline V gene lookup returns CDR1 SQVTM and CDR2 ANQGSEA. V lost 6 bases and J lost 1, with 16 bases in between. This CDR3 spans 15 amino acids. Here the CDR3 DNA reads TGCAGCGTGGCAGGGGCAGGGCCTTCCTACAATGAGCAGTTCTTC. This sequence encodes CSVAGAGPSYNEQFF.

The J gene is TRBJ2-1, the V gene TRBV3-1 (or the pseudogene TRBV3-2); 8 positions match TRBD2. This CDR3 has 13 residues. Germline V gene lookup returns CDR1 LGHDT and CDR2 YNNKEL (reference sequence). Trimming removed 3 bases from V and 11 bases from J; junction bases left unmatched: 6. CDR3 sequence (DNA): TGTGCCAGCAGCCACCTCACTAGCGGCAAGCAGTTCTTC. It translates to CASSHLTSGKQFF.

About this clone: This CDR3 is also generated by other DNA sequences in the sample. The CDR3 DNA reads as TGTGCCAGCAGCGTACAGGGATCTTCTGGAAACACCATATATTTT. Translated: CASSVQGSSGNTIYF. The chain carries TRBV9 and TRBJ1-3, with D perhaps matching TRBD1 (5 bases). Germline CDR1 is SGDLS and CDR2 is YYNGEE. CDR3 length equals 15 residues. V was trimmed by 1 base and J by 1 base, leaving 9 bases between them. Variable domain in full (rest from reference TRBV9 and TRBJ1-3): DSGVTQTPKHLITATGQRVTLRCSPRSGDLSVYWYQQSLDQGLQFLIQYYNGEERAKGNILERFSAQQFPDLHSELNLSSLELGDSALYFCASSVQGSSGNTIYFGEGSWLTVV.

This clone was observed a single time. The chain links TRBV27 to TRBJ2-7; the match to TRBD2 covers 8 bases. The CDR3 spans 13 residues. The trim removed 10 bases at V and 6 bases at J, leaving 11 bases unmatched. Looked up from germline, CDR1 is MNHEY and CDR2 is SMNVEV (reference sequence). In DNA form, the CDR3 reads TGTGCCACGGCTCGGACTAGCTTTCTCGAGCAGTACTTC. Translated: CATARTSFLEQYF.

The chain links TRBV5-1 to TRBJ1-1; tentatively, D is TRBD1 (6 bases). The V and J ends lost 4 bases and 8 bases respectively, with 15 bases between them. This CDR3 is built from 13 residues. Germline V gene sequence: CDR1 SGHRS, CDR2 YFSETQ. CDR3 residues: CASSPSSGTEAFF. The CDR3 DNA follows: TGCGCCAGCAGCCCCTCCTCCGGGACAGAAGCTTTCTTT.

V is TRBV5-1 and J is TRBJ1-3; 7 bases are shared with TRBD1. The CDR3 extends over 17 amino acids. With V trimmed by 4 bases and J by 1 base, 11 bases remained unmatched. CDR1 and CDR2 (germline): SGHRS, YFSETQ. The CDR3 coding sequence is TGCGCCAGCAGCACATTGCCGGGACAGCAATCTGGAAACACCATATATTTT. Amino acid sequence: CASSTLPGQQSGNTIYF.

The gene calls are TRBV7-8 and TRBJ1-5; TRBD1 matches at 12 bases. The length of the CDR3 is 17 residues. From germline, CDR1 is SGHVS and CDR2 FQNEAQ. The junction had 5 bases not matched to a gene; V was cut back by 1 base and J by 4 bases. Here the CDR3 reads CASSLGPGQGANQPQHF. Written as DNA, the CDR3 is TGTGCCAGCAGCTTAGGCCCGGGACAGGGGGCGAATCAGCCCCAGCATTTT. Looking up the rest from reference TRBV7-8 and TRBJ1-5 gives the full variable domain: GAGVSQSPRYKVAKRGQDVALRCDPISGHVSLFWYQQALGQGPEFLTYFQNEAQLDKSGLPSDRFFAERPEGSVSTLKIQRTQQEDSAVYLCASSLGPGQGANQPQHFGDGTRLSIL.